A selection of T cell receptor beta chains follows, all from one sample in a study of cytomegalovirus exposure and HLA in healthy donors. Assay: immunoSEQ multiplex PCR; the TCRdb copy retains only in-frame clones and omits some. The table lists some 200,000 clones, around 80% of them singletons. Sequencing was performed on PBMCs. These receptor sequences come from a girl aged 2-10 years in good health and CMV-seronegative. The CDR3 runs from the conserved cysteine through the conserved F or W. A D gene is named only where the DNA matches it firmly. The size field is filled for only some rows; it gives once, few, many or a size class.

d_call,j_call,v_call,clone_size,cdr3_aa,cdr3_nt
-,TRBJ2-7,TRBV7-9,-,CASSPTVRRDEQYF,TGTGCCAGCAGCCCCACGGTGCGGCGAGACGAACAGTACTTC
-,TRBJ2-7,TRBV19,-,CASNNAGYFGEQYF,TGTGCCAGTAATAACGCAGGGTATTTCGGAGAGCAGTACTTC
TRBD2,TRBJ2-2,TRBV27,-,CASSLVAGGIGELFF,TGTGCCAGCAGTTTAGTAGCGGGAGGTATCGGGGAGCTGTTTTTT
-,TRBJ2-1,TRBV6-5,-,CASRGADLYNEQFF,TGTGCCAGCAGGGGGGCCGACCTTTACAATGAGCAGTTCTTC
TRBD1,TRBJ1-6,TRBV19,-,CASRETDRGDSPLHF,TGTGCCAGTAGGGAAACGGACAGGGGGGATTCACCCCTCCACTTT
-,TRBJ2-7,TRBV15,-,CATSRDRDTYEQYF,TGTGCCACCAGCAGAGACAGGGACACCTACGAGCAGTACTTC
-,TRBJ2-7,TRBV29-1,-,CSVGPRAGYEQYF,TGCAGCGTTGGTCCCAGGGCTGGCTACGAGCAGTACTTC
-,TRBJ2-6,TRBV18,few,CASSPGGSGANVLTF,TGTGCCAGCTCGCCCGGGGGCTCTGGGGCCAACGTCCTGACTTTC
-,TRBJ1-1,TRBV11-2,-,CASSSGTPKAFF,TGTGCCAGCAGCTCCGGGACACCCAAAGCTTTCTTT
TRBD1,TRBJ1-4,TRBV10-1,few,CASSEDREAEKLFF,TGCGCCAGCAGTGAGGACAGGGAGGCCGAAAAACTGTTTTTT
-,TRBJ1-2,TRBV6-5,-,CASSSDPQGIPGGYTF,TGTGCCAGCAGTTCGGATCCCCAGGGTATCCCTGGTGGCTACACCTTC
TRBD1,TRBJ2-7,TRBV6-5,few,CASSYSGTGLTYEQYF,TGTGCCAGCAGTTACTCGGGGACAGGCCTAACCTACGAGCAGTACTTC
-,TRBJ2-3,TRBV4-1,few,CASSPAGSWGDAQYF,TGCGCCAGCAGTCCCGCCGGGTCTTGGGGGGATGCGCAGTATTTT
-,TRBJ1-2,TRBV4-1,-,CASRYDRTGGYTF,TGCGCCAGCAGATACGACAGGACCGGCGGCTACACCTTC
TRBD1,TRBJ1-2,TRBV5-1,-,CASSPDRVSRRLYGYTF,TGCGCCAGCAGCCCGGACAGGGTTAGTAGGAGACTCTATGGCTACACCTTC
TRBD1,TRBJ2-5,TRBV14,-,CASSQDVQGDPYF,TGTGCCAGCAGCCAAGACGTCCAGGGGGATCCTTACTTC
TRBD1,TRBJ2-7,TRBV7-9,-,CASSLDRTGPNEQYF,TGTGCCAGCAGCTTAGATCGGACAGGGCCCAACGAGCAGTACTTC
-,TRBJ2-4,TRBV10-3,-,CAISDTGDIQYF,TGTGCCATCAGTGATACGGGGGACATTCAGTACTTC
-,TRBJ2-7,TRBV18,-,CASSHTGTPGDEQYF,TGTGCCAGCTCTCATACCGGGACCCCGGGGGACGAGCAGTACTTC
-,TRBJ2-1,TRBV27,-,CASSVAGTVFNEQFF,TGTGCCAGCAGCGTCGCCGGGACTGTTTTCAATGAGCAGTTCTTC
TRBD1,TRBJ1-2,TRBV30,once,CAWSGDRGIGYTF,TGTGCCTGGAGTGGAGACAGGGGTATTGGCTACACCTTC
TRBD1,TRBJ1-1,TRBV5-8,-,CASSRTGRDTEAFF,TGTGCCAGCAGCAGGACAGGTAGGGACACTGAAGCTTTCTTT
TRBD1,TRBJ2-3,TRBV27,-,CALIRDRVEAATDTQYF,TGTGCTCTTATCCGGGACAGGGTAGAGGCGGCCACAGATACGCAGTATTTT
-,TRBJ1-1,TRBV29-1,-,CSVETTERAFF,TGCAGCGTTGAAACGACAGAGCGAGCTTTCTTT
TRBD2,TRBJ2-5,TRBV2,once,CASSGGLAGAIEETQYF,TGTGCCAGCAGTGGGGGACTAGCGGGGGCAATAGAAGAGACCCAGTACTTC
TRBD2,TRBJ2-1,TRBV5-1,-,CASFPGTSGVHEQFF,TGCGCCAGCTTCCCCGGGACTAGCGGGGTCCATGAGCAGTTCTTC
-,TRBJ1-2,TRBV5-1,-,CASSLLRQDYGYTF,TGCGCCAGCAGCCTACTAAGACAGGACTATGGCTACACCTTC
-,TRBJ1-1,TRBV19,-,CASIAGDTEAFF,TGTGCCAGTATAGCAGGGGACACTGAAGCTTTCTTT
-,TRBJ1-1,TRBV19,-,CASRREIDTEAFF,TGTGCCAGTAGACGGGAGATCGACACTGAAGCTTTCTTT
-,TRBJ2-3,TRBV4-1,-,CASSQDFSLGNTDTQYF,TGCGCCAGCAGCCAAGATTTTTCACTAGGAAACACAGATACGCAGTATTTT